This TCR beta chain was obtained from a study of identical twins. V was clipped by 0 bases and J by 4 bases; unmatched bases: 6. Germline V gene data show CDR1 as MNHNS and CDR2 as SASEGT. CDR3 size: 17 residues. Via MiXCR, TCRdb re-called the 5' RACE reads, giving one row per CDR3 protein. The data hold 300,000 to 400,000 distinct CDR3 sequences, with approximately 13% observed a single time. These data also formed part of another study, on yellow fever vaccine responses in identical twins. That source reports: Twins reportedly mounted vaccine T cell responses that seemed partly convergent, partly personalized.

The receptor was derived from a woman aged 18-35 years in good health. Sequencing input: CD8+ T cells sorted from blood. This chain connects TRBV6-1 to TRBJ2-3; TRBD2 matches 11 bases. For the CDR3, the DNA is TGTGCCAGCAGTGAAGCCAGACTAGCGGGGTTGGCAGATACGCAGTATTTT. This encodes CASSEARLAGLADTQYF.